These 10 T cell receptor beta chains came from one sample sequenced in a study of blood T cell repertoires in COVID-19 (dated by TCRdb to 2018 to 2021). Library preparation used the immunoSEQ multiplex PCR assay. In its TCRdb copy, this immuneACCESS table keeps in-frame sequences only and misses some clones. Where compared with another copy, unresolved V genes explain less than half of these, and the others have no known cause. The sample table lists 120,000 to 150,000 clones, around 85% of them with a count of one. The ten largest clones capture about 8% of the sample. Sequences were obtained from peripheral blood. The receptors shown here come from a woman aged 55-70 years with COVID-19, enrolled during active disease.

The V gene is TRBV29-1, the J gene TRBJ1-1; 9 nucleotides line up with TRBD1. The CDR3 consists of 13 residues. CDR1 SQVTM and CDR2 ANQGSEA come from the germline V gene. The V segment lost 3 bases and the J segment 6 bases; nucleotides outside the gene matches: 5. CDR3 in DNA: TGCAGCGTTGACAGGGGACAGGGCGCTGAAGCTTTCTTT. This translates into CSVDRGQGAEAFF.

This rearrangement joins TRBV5-1 to TRBJ2-2; a possible D gene is TRBD1 (6 bases). The germline gives CDR1 SGHRS, CDR2 YFSETQ. The CDR3 is 16 residues long. Between the trimmed V and J ends, which lost 2 bases and 6 bases, there was a span of 17 bases. The CDR3 region has the DNA TGCGCCAGCAGCTTAGCTGCTCAGGGGTCCGCCGGGGAGCTGTTTTTT. Translated: CASSLAAQGSAGELFF.

The chain links TRBV5-8 to TRBJ1-2; D remains unclear. Looked up from germline, CDR1 is SGHTS and CDR2 is YDEGEE. Between the trimmed V and J ends, which lost 0 bases and 2 bases, there was a span of 14 bases. The CDR3 covers 16 residues. The chain's CDR3 is CASSLGVAHKNYGYTF. The CDR3, as DNA: TGTGCCAGCAGCTTGGGTGTGGCCCACAAAAACTATGGCTACACCTTC. Full variable domain (remainder filled in from reference TRBV5-8 and TRBJ1-2): EAGVTQSPTHLIKTRGQQATLRCSPISGHTSVYWYQQALGLGLQFLLWYDEGEERNRGNFPPRFSGRQFPNYSSELNVNALELEDSALYLCASSLGVAHKNYGYTFGSGTRLTVV.

The rearrangement uses TRBV6-5 and TRBJ1-1; 7 bases map to TRBD1. CDR3 size: 13 residues. Per germline, CDR1 MNHEY and CDR2 SVGAGI. V gave up 6 bases and J gave up 6 bases; unmatched junction bases: 7. The CDR3 nucleotides read TGTGCCAGCAGATCCAGGGGGGACGCTGAAGCTTTCTTT. Translation: CASRSRGDAEAFF.

The chain links TRBV5-1 to TRBJ2-1; TRBD1 matches at 12 bases. Unmatched junction bases numbered 7, after V lost 4 bases and J lost 5 bases. Germline-derived CDR1 and CDR2 are SGHRS and YFSETQ. The CDR3 has 16 amino acids. Written as DNA, the CDR3 is TGCGCCAGCAGCAAAACCGGGACAGGGGGCCACAATGAGCAGTTCTTC. It yields the protein CASSKTGTGGHNEQFF.

The rearrangement links TRBV5-1 to TRBJ1-1; 10 nucleotides match TRBD1. This CDR3 region has 15 residues. Germline V gene sequence: CDR1 SGHRS, CDR2 YFSETQ. The V gene end was trimmed by 2 bases and the J gene end by 4 bases; junction bases not matched to a gene: 5. CDR3 in DNA: TGCGCCAGCAGCTTATCCTGGACAGGGGGCACTGAAGCTTTCTTT. It is translated as CASSLSWTGGTEAFF.

The chain employs TRBV6-9 and TRBJ2-7; D is perhaps TRBD2 (5 bases). CDR1 and CDR2 from the germline V gene are MNHGY and SVAAGI. The CDR3 runs 15 residues. Trimming took 1 base from V and 6 from J, leaving 16 bases between them. CDR3 residues: CASSYYGEGSCEQYF. Here the CDR3 DNA reads TGTGCCAGCAGTTATTACGGGGAAGGTAGCTGCGAGCAGTACTTC.

This rearrangement joins TRBV9 to TRBJ2-2; 10 nucleotides align to TRBD1. The CDR3 totals 15 residues. The germline V gene encodes CDR1 SGDLS and CDR2 YYNGEE. V dropped 4 bases and J dropped 6; count of bases not matched to a gene: 6. The CDR3 sequence: CASSPRTGGPGELFF. The CDR3 DNA is TGTGCCAGCAGCCCCCGGACAGGGGGGCCCGGGGAGCTGTTTTTT. Together with reference TRBV9 and TRBJ2-2, the CDR3 gives the full variable domain: DSGVTQTPKHLITATGQRVTLRCSPRSGDLSVYWYQQSLDQGLQFLIQYYNGEERAKGNILERFSAQQFPDLHSELNLSSLELGDSALYFCASSPRTGGPGELFFGEGSRLTVL.

This clone was seen only once. This sequence joins TRBV5-1 and TRBJ1-1; 7 bases match TRBD1. Germline CDR1 is SGHRS and CDR2 is YFSETQ. With 4 bases clipped from V and 3 bases from J, the junction kept 6 bases outside the gene matches. There are 14 residues in the CDR3. CDR3 region: CASSGQGVDTEAFF. The DNA of the CDR3 is TGCGCCAGCAGCGGGCAGGGGGTTGACACTGAAGCTTTCTTT.

The rearrangement uses TRBV7-2 and TRBJ2-2; D is ambiguous. Germline CDR1 reads SGHTA; CDR2 reads FQGNSA. With 2 bases removed from V and 4 bases from J, the gap between germline ends came to 11 bases. The CDR3 is 15 residues long. CDR3 region: CASSLSSLITGELFF. CDR3 nucleotide sequence: TGTGCCAGCAGCTTATCCTCACTGATCACCGGGGAGCTGTTTTTT.